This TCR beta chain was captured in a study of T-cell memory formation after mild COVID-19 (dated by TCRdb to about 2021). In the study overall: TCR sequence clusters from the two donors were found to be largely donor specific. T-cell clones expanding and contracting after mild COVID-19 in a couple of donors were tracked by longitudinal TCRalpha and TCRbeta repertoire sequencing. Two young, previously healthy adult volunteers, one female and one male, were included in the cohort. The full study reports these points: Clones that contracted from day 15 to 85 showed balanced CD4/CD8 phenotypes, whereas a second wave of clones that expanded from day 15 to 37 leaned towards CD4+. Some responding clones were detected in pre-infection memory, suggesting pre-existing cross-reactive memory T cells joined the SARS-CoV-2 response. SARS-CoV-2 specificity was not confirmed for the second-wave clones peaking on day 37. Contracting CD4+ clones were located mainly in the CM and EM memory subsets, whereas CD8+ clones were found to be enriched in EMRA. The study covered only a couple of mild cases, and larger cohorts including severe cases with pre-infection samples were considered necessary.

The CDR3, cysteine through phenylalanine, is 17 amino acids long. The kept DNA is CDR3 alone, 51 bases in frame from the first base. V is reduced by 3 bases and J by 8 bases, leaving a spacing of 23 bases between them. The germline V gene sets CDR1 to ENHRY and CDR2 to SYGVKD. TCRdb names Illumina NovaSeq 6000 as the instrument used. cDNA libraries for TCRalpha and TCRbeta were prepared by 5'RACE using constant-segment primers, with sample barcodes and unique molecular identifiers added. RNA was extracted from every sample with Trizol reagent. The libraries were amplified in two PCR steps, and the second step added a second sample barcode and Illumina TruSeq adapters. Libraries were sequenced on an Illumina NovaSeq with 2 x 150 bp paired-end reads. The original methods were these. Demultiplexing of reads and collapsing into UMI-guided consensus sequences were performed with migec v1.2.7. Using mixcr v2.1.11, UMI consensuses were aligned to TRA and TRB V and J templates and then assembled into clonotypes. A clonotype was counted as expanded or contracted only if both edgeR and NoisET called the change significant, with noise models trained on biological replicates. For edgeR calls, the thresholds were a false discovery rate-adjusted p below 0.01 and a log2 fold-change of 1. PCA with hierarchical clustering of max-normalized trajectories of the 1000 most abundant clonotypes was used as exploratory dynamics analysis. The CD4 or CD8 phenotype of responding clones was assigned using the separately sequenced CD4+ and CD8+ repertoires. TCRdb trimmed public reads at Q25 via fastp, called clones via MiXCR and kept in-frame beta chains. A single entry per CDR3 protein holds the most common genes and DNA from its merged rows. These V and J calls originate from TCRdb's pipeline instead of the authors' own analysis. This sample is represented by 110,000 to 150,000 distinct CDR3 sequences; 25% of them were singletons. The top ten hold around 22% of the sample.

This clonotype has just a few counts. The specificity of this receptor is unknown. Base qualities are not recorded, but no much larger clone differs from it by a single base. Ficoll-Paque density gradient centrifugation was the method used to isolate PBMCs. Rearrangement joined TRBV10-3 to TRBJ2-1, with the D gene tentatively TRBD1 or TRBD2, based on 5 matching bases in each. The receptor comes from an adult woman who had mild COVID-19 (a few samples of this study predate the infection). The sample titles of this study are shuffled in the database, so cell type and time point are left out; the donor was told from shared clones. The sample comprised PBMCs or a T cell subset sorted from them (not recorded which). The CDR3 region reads CAISDIGTRTGVYEQFF. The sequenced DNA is TGTGCCATCAGTGATATCGGGACCCGTACTGGGGTCTATGAGCAGTTCTTC.